This T cell receptor beta chain was found in a study of cytomegalovirus exposure and HLA in healthy donors. The PCR made use of 60 Vbeta and 13 Jbeta primers. The protocol was immunoSEQ multiplex PCR, while the TCRdb copy is restricted to in-frame clones and leaves out a portion. Here the sample spans approximately 160,000 clones, 60% to 85% being singletons. The material sequenced was PBMCs. The receptor was isolated from a woman aged 40 to 49 in good health and CMV-seropositive.

The CDR3: CSAYGRGGYTF. CDR3 nucleotide sequence: TGCAGTGCCTACGGCCGAGGTGGCTACACCTTC. V usage is TRBV20-1 and J usage is TRBJ1-2; D gene ambiguous. The germline gives CDR1 DFQATT, CDR2 SNEGSKA (reference sequence). Trimming took off 6 bases at V and 7 bases at J, with 12 bases between the two ends. The CDR3 is 11 residues long.